This passage covers 13 T cell receptor beta chains from one sample sequenced in a study of blood T cell repertoires in COVID-19. Repertoires were generated with immunoSEQ multiplex PCR, while TCRdb's copy carries only in-frame clones and drops some. The profile shows around 39,000 clones, about 85% of them singletons. The sequencing input was peripheral blood. The receptors here all came from an elderly man with active or convalescent COVID-19.

The chain is built from TRBV5-6 and TRBJ2-5, with 12 nucleotides matching TRBD2. The CDR3 is 16 amino acids. V was clipped by 2 bases and J by 2 bases; unmatched bases: 4. Germline CDR1 reads SGHDT; CDR2 reads YYEEEE. Here the CDR3 reads CASSLVGTSGQETQYF. CDR3 DNA sequence: TGTGCCAGCAGCTTAGTGGGGACTAGCGGGCAAGAGACCCAGTACTTC. Drawing the rest from reference TRBV5-6 and TRBJ2-5, the complete variable domain is DAGVTQSPTHLIKTRGQQVTLRCSPKSGHDTVSWYQQALGQGPQFIFQYYEEEERQRGNFPDRFSGHQFPNYSSELNVNALLLGDSALYLCASSLVGTSGQETQYFGPGTRLLVL.

In DNA, the CDR3 is TGTGCCAGCAGCTTGGGGGGGCTCGCAGATACGCAGTATTTT. Protein sequence: CASSLGGLADTQYF. The chain carries TRBV5-6 and TRBJ2-3; D possibly corresponds to TRBD1 (6 bases). CDR3 length: 14 residues. Trimming took 0 bases from V and 4 from J, leaving 9 bases between them. Germline assignment: CDR1 SGHDT and CDR2 YYEEEE.

The rearrangement links TRBV5-1 to TRBJ1-1, with D possibly being TRBD1 (6 bases). In germline, CDR1 is SGHRS, CDR2 YFSETQ. V was trimmed by 0 bases and J by 4 bases, leaving 13 bases between them. The CDR3 loop spans 15 amino acids. CDR3 nucleotides: TGCGCCAGCAGCTTGGGTCCAGGGGTCGGCACTGAAGCTTTCTTT. Protein sequence: CASSLGPGVGTEAFF.

V usage is TRBV6-2 or TRBV6-3 and J usage is TRBJ2-7; D is possibly TRBD2 (6 bases). Trimming took 0 bases from V and 2 from J, leaving 17 bases between them. CDR3 length equals 17 residues. Germline CDR1 and CDR2: MNHEY and SVGEGT. The CDR3 is CASSYSGRGTNPYEQYF. The CDR3 DNA is TGTGCCAGCAGTTACTCTGGTCGCGGGACCAATCCCTACGAGCAGTACTTC.

This sequence joins TRBV10-3 and TRBJ1-5; 7 positions agree with TRBD1. V was clipped by 6 bases and J by 0 bases; unmatched bases: 2. This CDR3 has 14 amino acids. Germline CDR1 ENHRY, CDR2 SYGVKD. The CDR3 spells CAISDRDSNQPQHF. As DNA, the CDR3 is TGTGCCATCAGCGACAGGGATAGCAATCAGCCCCAGCATTTT.

This sequence joins TRBV4-2 and TRBJ1-5; no clear D gene. CDR1 and CDR2 from the germline V gene are LGHNA and YNFKEQ. With 0 bases removed from V and 4 bases from J, the gap between germline ends came to 7 bases. The CDR3 totals 14 residues. The CDR3 is CASSQEAGNQPQHF. In DNA form, the CDR3 reads TGTGCCAGCAGCCAAGAGGCAGGAAATCAGCCCCAGCATTTT.

This chain connects TRBV5-4 to TRBJ1-4; 8 nucleotides align to TRBD1. Trimming took 4 bases from V and 6 from J; bases not matched to a gene: 8. Per the germline V gene, CDR1 is SGHNT and CDR2 is YYREEE (reference sequence). This CDR3 comprises 15 residues. DNA for the CDR3: TGTGCCAGCAGCCTAAACAGGGGGATAGATGAAAAACTGTTTTTT. Protein sequence: CASSLNRGIDEKLFF.

This clone came up a few times. The genes are TRBV19 and TRBJ1-1, with D possibly matching TRBD1 (6 bases). V lost 7 bases to trimming and J lost 3 bases, with 18 bases between them. This CDR3 spans 15 amino acids. Germline V gene sequence: CDR1 LNHDA, CDR2 SQIVND (reference sequence). DNA for the CDR3: TGTGCCAGTAAGAGTCAGGGGAACTTGGACACTGAAGCTTTCTTT. Its translation: CASKSQGNLDTEAFF.

V and J are TRBV12-1 and TRBJ2-1; TRBD2, the table's D call, lacks a check against the DNA. TRBV12-1 is a pseudogene segment. There are 21 residues in the CDR3. This CDR3 reads CASSFQTSTSGGGSSYNEQFF. CDR3 in DNA: TGTGCCAGCAGCTTTCAAACCTCGACTAGCGGAGGGGGGTCGTCCTACAATGAGCAGTTCTTC.

V and J are TRBV20-1 and TRBJ1-1; D is unclear. The V end was cut by 3 bases, the J end by 0 bases, with 17 bases between. The CDR3 contains 16 residues. From germline, CDR1 is DFQATT and CDR2 SNEGSKA (reference sequence). CDR3 in DNA: TGCAGTGCTAGTGACCACCCCGACATAGTGAACACTGAAGCTTTCTTT. It encodes CSASDHPDIVNTEAFF.

This clone came up a few times. The chain links TRBV4-3 to TRBJ1-3, with D perhaps TRBD1 (5 bases). Trimming stripped 0 bases from V and 0 bases from J, with 21 bases between. Germline CDR1 LGHNA, CDR2 YSLEER. The CDR3 contains 20 residues. Here the CDR3 DNA reads TGCGCCAGCAGCCAAGACTTTGGAACTGACAGCCTATTCTCTGGAAACACCATATATTTT. The encoded protein is CASSQDFGTDSLFSGNTIYF.

The J gene is TRBJ1-5, the V gene TRBV18; no clear D. The length of the CDR3 is 17 residues. Trimming took off 2 bases at V and 2 bases at J, with 16 bases between the two ends. Germline lookup yields CDR1 KGHSH and CDR2 LQKENI. The DNA for the CDR3 is TGTGCCAGCTCACCAATGGGTCCACCGGGAGGCAATCAGCCCCAGCATTTT. It specifies CASSPMGPPGGNQPQHF. Filled out from reference TRBV18 and TRBJ1-5, the complete variable domain reads NAGVMQNPRHLVRRRGQEARLRCSPMKGHSHVYWYRQLPEEGLKFMVYLQKENIIDESGMPKERFSAEFPKEGPSILRIQQVVRGDSAAYFCASSPMGPPGGNQPQHFGDGTRLSIL.

The chain joins TRBV5-1 to TRBJ2-4, with D uncertain. Trimming pared 0 bases from V and 0 bases from J, leaving 10 bases between. Germline CDR1 and CDR2: SGHRS and YFSETQ. CDR3 length equals 16 residues. Written as DNA, the CDR3 is TGCGCCAGCAGCTTGGATGGCCTCGTAGCCAAAAACATTCAGTACTTC. Its protein is CASSLDGLVAKNIQYF.